A single sample is the source of the 13 T cell receptor beta chains below, sequenced in a study of T-cell reconstitution after alpha-beta-depleted transplantation in children. TCRbeta library preparation incorporated unique molecular identifiers. TCRdb fed the PCR reads into MiXCR, producing one record per CDR3 protein. The sample contains 670,000 or so distinct CDR3 sequences, about 12% of which appear only once. The sample in question was PBMCs, obtained before TCRalphabeta/CD19-depleted stem cell transplant. The origin of the receptors is a girl aged 2-10 years with congenital amegakaryocytic thrombocytopenia, due to receive a stem cell transplant.

This clonotype came up many times. The V call is TRBV7-2, the J call TRBJ2-2, with 7 bases aligning to TRBD2. CDR1 is SGHTA, CDR2 FQGNSA, per germline. The CDR3 length is 15 residues. The V gene end was trimmed by 2 bases and the J gene end by 4 bases; junction bases not matched to a gene: 4. CDR3 in amino acids: CASSLTGGLTGELFF. Written as DNA, the CDR3 is TGTGCCAGCAGCTTAACGGGAGGCCTCACCGGGGAGCTGTTTTTT. The whole variable domain, remainder taken from reference TRBV7-2 and TRBJ2-2, is GAGVSQSPSNKVTEKGKDVELRCDPISGHTALYWYRQSLGQGLEFLIYFQGNSAPDKSGLPSDRFSAERTGGSVSTLTIQRTQQEDSAVYLCASSLTGGLTGELFFGEGSRLTVL.

This clonotype was seen a few times. This rearrangement joins TRBV20-1 to TRBJ1-1; a possible D gene is TRBD1 (6 bases). The germline gives CDR1 DFQATT, CDR2 SNEGSKA (reference sequence). The V gene lost 6 bases and the J gene lost 4 bases, with 15 bases spanning the gap. This CDR3 contains 13 residues. The CDR3 is CSARGARSTEAFF. As DNA, the CDR3 is TGCAGTGCACGGGGGGCGCGAAGCACTGAAGCTTTCTTT.

This clonotype was picked up many times. The chain couples TRBV25-1 to TRBJ2-7; TRBD2 agrees at 7 bases. V shed 1 base and J 1 base; nucleotides not matched to a gene: 4. This CDR3 contains 15 residues. CDR1 is MGHDK and CDR2 is SYGVNS in the germline V gene. CDR3 region: CASSESGGASYEQYF. CDR3 DNA sequence: TGTGCCAGCAGTGAATCGGGAGGTGCATCCTACGAGCAGTACTTC.

This clonotype was found many times. The rearrangement links TRBV20-1 to TRBJ2-1; 12 bases align to TRBD2. This CDR3 has 14 amino acids. The junction had 4 bases not matched to a gene; V was cut back by 2 bases and J by 8 bases. Germline V CDR1 and CDR2: DFQATT, SNEGSKA (reference sequence). The CDR3 DNA reads as TGCAGTGCTAGACTAGCGGGAGGGCGATATGAGCAGTTCTTC. Amino acids: CSARLAGGRYEQFF.

This clonotype was found a few times. V and J are TRBV11-2 and TRBJ2-1; D is undetermined. The CDR3 has 14 residues. Trimming removed 1 base from V and 5 bases from J, with 9 bases in between. Germline V gene lookup returns CDR1 SGHAT and CDR2 FQNNGV. CDR3 DNA: TGTGCCAGCAGCTTAGCCTTCCGGGACAATGAGCAGTTCTTC. Residues: CASSLAFRDNEQFF.

This clonotype was counted ten times or more. The chain recombines TRBV5-1 with TRBJ2-2, with 8 bases fitting TRBD1. V gave up 4 bases and J gave up 0 bases; unmatched junction bases: 2. Germline V gives CDR1 SGHRS, CDR2 YFSETQ. There are 15 residues in the CDR3. CDR3: CASSADRANTGELFF. The CDR3 bases are TGCGCCAGCAGCGCGGACAGGGCGAACACCGGGGAGCTGTTTTTT.

The gene calls are TRBV5-1 and TRBJ2-1; a possible D gene is TRBD1 (6 bases). The length of the CDR3 is 14 residues. Germline V lookup: CDR1 SGHRS, CDR2 YFSETQ. Trimming left V 4 bases short and J 7 bases short, with 15 bases between. The CDR3 spells CASSPYRESNEQFF. The DNA of the CDR3 is TGCGCCAGCAGCCCCTACAGGGAGTCGAATGAGCAGTTCTTC.

This clonotype was seen a few times. The chain employs TRBV7-3 and TRBJ2-1, with 8 bases that match TRBD2. Germline-derived CDR1 and CDR2 are SGHTA and FQGTGA. After removal of 1 base from V and 0 bases from J, the junction contained 5 bases not matched to a gene. This CDR3 contains 17 residues. The CDR3 here is CASSLNLAGPSYNEQFF. The CDR3, as DNA: TGTGCCAGCAGCTTAAACCTAGCGGGCCCCTCCTACAATGAGCAGTTCTTC.

This clonotype has a count of ten or more. CDR3 protein: CASGPPYNEQFF. The CDR3 DNA follows: TGTGCCTCCGGGCCTCCTTACAATGAGCAGTTCTTC. The chain employs TRBV10-3 and TRBJ2-1; D gene unclear. This CDR3 is 12 amino acids long. Germline V gene data show CDR1 as ENHRY and CDR2 as SYGVKD. Trimming removed 11 bases from V and 4 bases from J, with 12 bases in between.

The sample holds many counts of this clonotype. The rearrangement uses TRBV5-1 and TRBJ2-6, with D uncertain. Germline V gene data show CDR1 as SGHRS and CDR2 as YFSETQ. The V gene lost 4 bases and the J gene lost 1 base, with 9 bases spanning the gap. The CDR3 covers 15 residues. DNA of the CDR3: TGCGCCAGCAGCCAAGATCTTTCTGGGGCCAACGTCCTGACTTTC. This encodes CASSQDLSGANVLTF.

V gene TRBV7-2 combines with J gene TRBJ2-1; TRBD1 aligns across 7 bases. The CDR3 has 12 amino acids. J lost 10 bases, V lost 5 bases, and 5 bases had no gene match. Germline V gene lookup returns CDR1 SGHTA and CDR2 FQGNSA. CDR3 amino acids: CASSQQGWEQFF. CDR3 nucleotides: TGTGCCAGCAGCCAACAGGGGTGGGAGCAGTTCTTC.

This clonotype has a count of ten or more. This chain uses TRBV6-5 with TRBJ2-1, with D possibly TRBD1 on 5 matching bases. The CDR3 sequence is 15 residues long. V lost 7 bases and J lost 7, with 20 bases in between. Germline assignment: CDR1 MNHEY and CDR2 SVGAGI. CDR3 loop: CASTKRRSGQNEQFF. The CDR3 nucleotides are TGTGCCAGCACAAAACGTCGGTCAGGGCAGAATGAGCAGTTCTTC.

V gene TRBV19 combines with J gene TRBJ2-2, with D tentatively TRBD1 or TRBD2 (5 bases each). The CDR3 loop spans 16 amino acids. The germline gives CDR1 LNHDA, CDR2 SQIVND (reference sequence). Trimming stripped 6 bases from V and 0 bases from J, with 14 bases between. The CDR3 DNA is TGTGCCAGTAGATTAAGGGGACGCGCGAACACCGGGGAGCTGTTTTTT. The encoded protein is CASRLRGRANTGELFF. Variable domain in full (rest from reference TRBV19 and TRBJ2-2): DGGITQSPKYLFRKEGQNVTLSCEQNLNHDAMYWYRQDPGQGLRLIYYSQIVNDFQKGDIAEGYSVSREKKESFPLTVTSAQKNPTAFYLCASRLRGRANTGELFFGEGSRLTVL.